This TCR beta chain is from a study of shared clonotypes between healthy human individuals. Study as a whole: Each donor's CD4 naive and CD4 memory cells filled three plates apiece, CD8 naive two, and CD8 memory one. Study conclusions and caveats: For naive CD4 cells, 5% to 6.5% of clonotypes were shared across a handful of donors. Among the subsets, naive ones generally showed larger estimated richness than memory ones.

Comment on this clone: Its antigen is unidentified.

Assay runs were performed at deep level. The assay was immunoSEQ multiplex PCR, and TCRdb's table has in-frame clones only and misses some. Found here are around 600,000 clones, around 95% of them singletons; the top ten hold about 0.11%. Naive-designated CD8 cells lacked CD45RO, were positively enriched for CCR7, and omitted terminally differentiated effector memory CD45RA+ cells. Trimming took 8 bases from V and 5 from J; bases not matched to a gene: 10. From germline, CDR1 is SQVTM and CDR2 ANQGSEA. The CDR3 extends over 14 amino acids. V usage is TRBV29-1 and J usage is TRBJ2-1; 9 bases are a match to TRBD1. This TCR was sampled from a young woman in good health. The sequencing input was naive CD8+ T cells sorted from blood. The CDR3 here is CSTQTRDRDNEQFF. The CDR3 DNA is TGCAGCACCCAAACCCGGGACAGGGACAATGAGCAGTTCTTC.